Only one count was recorded for the clone carrying this TCR beta chain. Its matching antigen is unknown. Clones were sequenced by immunoSEQ multiplex PCR, and TCRdb holds only the in-frame ones, with some missing. The sample shows tens of thousands of clones, just under 90% of them seen only once. The record originates from a study of OX40 agonist ivuxolimab in advanced cancers. The CDR3 has 14 residues. In germline, CDR1 is SGHVS, CDR2 FQNEAQ. V lost 8 bases, J lost 8 bases, and 6 bases stayed unmatched. Regarding the study as a whole: Low normalized clonal expansion also occurred in some nonresponding patients.

The sample consisted of CD4+ or CD8+ T cells sorted from blood, taken in a trial of the OX40 agonist ivuxolimab. This rearrangement joins TRBV7-8 to TRBJ2-1; the match to TRBD2 covers 13 bases. This receptor was taken from an adult with an advanced solid tumor such as melanoma, head and neck, liver or kidney cancer. The CDR3 DNA reads as TGTGCCAGCGGGCGAGGACTAGCGGGAGATGAGCAGTTCTTC. Protein: CASGRGLAGDEQFF.